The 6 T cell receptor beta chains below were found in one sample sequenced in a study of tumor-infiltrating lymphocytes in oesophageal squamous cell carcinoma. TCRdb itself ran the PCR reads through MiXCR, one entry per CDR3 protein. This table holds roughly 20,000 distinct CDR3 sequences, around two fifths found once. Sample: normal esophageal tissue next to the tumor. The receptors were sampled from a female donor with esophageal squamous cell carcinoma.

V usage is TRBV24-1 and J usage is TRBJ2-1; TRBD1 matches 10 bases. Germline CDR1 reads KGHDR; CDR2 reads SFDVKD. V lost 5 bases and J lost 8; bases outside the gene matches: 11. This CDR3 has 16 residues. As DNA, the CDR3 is TGTGCCACCAGTGGGCCACCGGGACAGGGGAGGGATGAGCAGTTCTTC. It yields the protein CATSGPPGQGRDEQFF.

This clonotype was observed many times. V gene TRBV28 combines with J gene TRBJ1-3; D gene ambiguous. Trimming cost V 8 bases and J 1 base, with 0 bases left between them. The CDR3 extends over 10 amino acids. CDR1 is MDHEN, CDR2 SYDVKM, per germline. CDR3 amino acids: CASSGNTIYF. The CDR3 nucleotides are TGTGCCAGCTCTGGAAACACCATATATTTT.

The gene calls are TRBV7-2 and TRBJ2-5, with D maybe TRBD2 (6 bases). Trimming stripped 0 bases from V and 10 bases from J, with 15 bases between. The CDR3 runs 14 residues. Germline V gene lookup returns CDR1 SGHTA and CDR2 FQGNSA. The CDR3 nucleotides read TGTGCCAGCAGCTTAGCACCCCGTTCCGGGGGCCAGTACTTC. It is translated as CASSLAPRSGGQYF.

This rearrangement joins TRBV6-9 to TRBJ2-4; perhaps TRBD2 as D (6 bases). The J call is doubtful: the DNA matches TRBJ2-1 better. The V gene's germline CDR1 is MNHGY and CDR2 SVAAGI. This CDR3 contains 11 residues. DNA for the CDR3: TGTGCCAGCACGTCGGGGGACTGGCAGTTCTTC. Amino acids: CASTSGDWQFF.

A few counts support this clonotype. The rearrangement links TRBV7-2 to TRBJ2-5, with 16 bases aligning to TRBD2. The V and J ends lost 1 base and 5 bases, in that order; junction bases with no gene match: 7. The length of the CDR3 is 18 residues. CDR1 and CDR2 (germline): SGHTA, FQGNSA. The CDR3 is CASSLGTGLAGGRETQYF. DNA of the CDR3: TGTGCCAGCAGCTTAGGAACGGGACTAGCGGGAGGGAGGGAGACCCAGTACTTC. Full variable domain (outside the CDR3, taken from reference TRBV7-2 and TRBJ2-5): GAGVSQSPSNKVTEKGKDVELRCDPISGHTALYWYRQSLGQGLEFLIYFQGNSAPDKSGLPSDRFSAERTGGSVSTLTIQRTQQEDSAVYLCASSLGTGLAGGRETQYFGPGTRLLVL.

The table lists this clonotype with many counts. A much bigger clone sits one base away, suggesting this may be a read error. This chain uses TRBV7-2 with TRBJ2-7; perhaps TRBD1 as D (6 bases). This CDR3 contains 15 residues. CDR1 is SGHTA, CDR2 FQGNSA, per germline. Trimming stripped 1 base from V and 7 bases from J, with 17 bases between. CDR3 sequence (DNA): TGTGCCAGCAGCTTAGACAGGGACACTTACAATGAGCAGTACTTC. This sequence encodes CASSLDRDTYNEQYF. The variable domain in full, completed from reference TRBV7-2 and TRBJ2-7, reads GAGVSQSPSNKVTEKGKDVELRCDPISGHTALYWYRQSLGQGLEFLIYFQGNSAPDKSGLPSDRFSAERTGGSVSTLTIQRTQQEDSAVYLCASSLDRDTYNEQYFGPGTRLTVT.